These T cell receptor beta chains were read from a single sample in a study of T cell responses to AZD1222 COVID-19 vaccine. Libraries were prepared by immunoSEQ multiplex PCR; TCRdb keeps only in-frame clonotypes and omits some of them. Of approximately 80,000 clones listed, roughly 88% were seen once; the top ten hold about 10%. The sample here was peripheral blood, taken 28 days after the second AZD1222 dose. Source of these receptors: an adult who received the AZD1222 COVID-19 vaccine. CDR3s include the opening cysteine and the closing phenylalanine or tryptophan. A D gene is named only where the DNA matches it firmly. A row's size may be missing; if present it is once, few, many or a size class.

cdr3_nt,cdr3_aa,clone_size,j_call,v_call,d_call
TGTGCCAGCACCACAGGGGGCAGCGAGACCCAGTACTTC,CASTTGGSETQYF,.,TRBJ2-5,TRBV5-5,TRBD1
TGTGCCAGCCATAACAGGGGCGTCAAGGAGACCCAGTACTTC,CASHNRGVKETQYF,.,TRBJ2-5,TRBV3-1/TRBV3-2,TRBD1
TGTGCCAGCAGTGAGTCCATCGGGGCAGGTAGCACTGAAGCTTTCTTT,CASSESIGAGSTEAFF,.,TRBJ1-1,TRBV6-1,.
TGTGCCAGCAGCTTAGCGGGGGGGCATCGGGGCTCCTACGAGCAGTACTTC,CASSLAGGHRGSYEQYF,.,TRBJ2-7,TRBV3-1/TRBV3-2,TRBD2
TGTGCCATCGGGCTCTCCGGAAACACCATATATTTT,CAIGLSGNTIYF,.,TRBJ1-3,TRBV10-3,.
TGCGCCAGCAGTGAGTCCTCAGGGGGCGGCTACACCTTC,CASSESSGGGYTF,.,TRBJ1-2,TRBV10-1,TRBD1
TGTGCCAGCAGTTCCGGGACAGGAGGACAGCCCCAGCATTTT,CASSSGTGGQPQHF,.,TRBJ1-5,TRBV28,TRBD1
TGTGCCAGCAGCGTTTTCCCCGGACAGGGGAACTATGGCTACACCTTC,CASSVFPGQGNYGYTF,.,TRBJ1-2,TRBV9,TRBD1
TGTGCCAGCAGTGGGGGTGGGCGGCTAGGGTACACAGATACGCAGTATTTT,CASSGGGRLGYTDTQYF,.,TRBJ2-3,TRBV2,.
TGTGCCAGCAGCCTCGGACAGGAGAGAAGAGAAAAACTGTTTTTT,CASSLGQERREKLFF,.,TRBJ1-4,TRBV11-1,TRBD1
TGTGCCAGTAATGAAGGACAGGCCGGCCCCAAAAACATTCAGTACTTC,CASNEGQAGPKNIQYF,few,TRBJ2-4,TRBV19,TRBD1